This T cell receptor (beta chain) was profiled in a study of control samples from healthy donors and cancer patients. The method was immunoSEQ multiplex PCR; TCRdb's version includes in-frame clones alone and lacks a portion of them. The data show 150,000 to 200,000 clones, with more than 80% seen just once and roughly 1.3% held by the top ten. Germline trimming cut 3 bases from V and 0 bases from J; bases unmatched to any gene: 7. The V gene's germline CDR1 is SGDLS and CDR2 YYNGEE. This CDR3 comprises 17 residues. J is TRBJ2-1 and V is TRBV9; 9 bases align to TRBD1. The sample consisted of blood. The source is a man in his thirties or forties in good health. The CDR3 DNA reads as TGTGCCAGCAGCGGGACCCTGGACAGGGGCTCCTACAATGAGCAGTTCTTC. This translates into CASSGTLDRGSYNEQFF.